What follows are 5 T cell receptor beta chains derived from one specimen sequenced in a study of control samples from healthy donors and cancer patients. Using immunoSEQ multiplex PCR, the repertoire was profiled, and TCRdb retains in-frame clones only, with some absent. The data contain about 65,000 clones, over 75% of them seen just once; the ten biggest clones take up 1% to 1.5%. Specimen: PBMCs. The source of these receptors is a woman in her forties or fifties with colorectal cancer.

The rearrangement joins TRBV5-1 to TRBJ1-2; TRBD1 is a possible D gene (5 bases). Germline V gene data show CDR1 as SGHRS and CDR2 as YFSETQ. This CDR3 has 16 amino acids. The V end was cut by 4 bases, the J end by 0 bases, with 16 bases between. The CDR3 nucleotides read TGCGCCAGCAGCCAAGCCAGAGGGGTTGCTAACTATGGCTACACCTTC. This translates into CASSQARGVANYGYTF.

This chain links TRBV14 with TRBJ1-2; D is unresolved. Germline values: CDR1 SGHDN, CDR2 FVKESK. Trimming cost V 0 bases and J 4 bases, with 12 bases left between them. The CDR3 has 15 residues. The CDR3 nucleotides are TGTGCCAGCAGCCAAGAGACCGAGCTAAGCTATGGCTACACCTTC. This sequence encodes CASSQETELSYGYTF.

This sequence joins TRBV16 and TRBJ1-1; weak D call: TRBD1 (6 bases). The CDR3 extends over 18 amino acids. Germline loops: CDR1 KGHSY, CDR2 FQNENV. Trimming shortened V by 3 bases and J by 2 bases, and 22 bases separated the two germline ends. The CDR3 coding sequence is TGTGCCAGCAGCCAGCGTGGGACAAAATTAGACGATAACACTGAAGCTTTCTTT. Protein sequence: CASSQRGTKLDDNTEAFF.

This chain links TRBV25-1 with TRBJ1-2; 8 nucleotides align to TRBD1. There are 17 residues in the CDR3. V lost 5 bases, J lost 0 bases, and 11 bases stayed unmatched. CDR1 is MGHDK, CDR2 SYGVNS, per germline. The CDR3 coding sequence is TGTGCCAGCAGTTCGTCTCAAGGGACAGGAGCTAACTATGGCTACACCTTC. Protein: CASSSSQGTGANYGYTF.

V usage is TRBV3-1 (or the pseudogene TRBV3-2) and J usage is TRBJ2-2, with 8 positions matching TRBD2. The CDR3 contains 15 residues. The ends lost 6 bases at V and 4 bases at J; junction bases unmatched: 7. CDR1 and CDR2 from the germline V gene are LGHDT and YNNKEL (reference sequence). The CDR3 coding sequence is TGTGCCAGCAGTCGACGGGAGGGGGGCACCGGGGAGCTGTTTTTT. It specifies CASSRREGGTGELFF.